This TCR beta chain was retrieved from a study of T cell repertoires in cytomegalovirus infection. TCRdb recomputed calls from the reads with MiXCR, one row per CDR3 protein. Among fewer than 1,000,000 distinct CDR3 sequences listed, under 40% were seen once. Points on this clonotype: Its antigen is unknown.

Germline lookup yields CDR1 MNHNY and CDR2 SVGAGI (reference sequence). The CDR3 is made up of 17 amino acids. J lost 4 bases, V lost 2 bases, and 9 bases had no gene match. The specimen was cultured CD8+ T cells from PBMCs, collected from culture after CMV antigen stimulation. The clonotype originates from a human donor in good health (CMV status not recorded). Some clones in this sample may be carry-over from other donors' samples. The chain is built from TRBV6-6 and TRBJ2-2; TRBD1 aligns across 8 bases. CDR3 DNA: TGTGCCAGCAGTTACCAGGACAGGGACGAAGGCACCGGGGAGCTGTTTTTT. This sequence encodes CASSYQDRDEGTGELFF.